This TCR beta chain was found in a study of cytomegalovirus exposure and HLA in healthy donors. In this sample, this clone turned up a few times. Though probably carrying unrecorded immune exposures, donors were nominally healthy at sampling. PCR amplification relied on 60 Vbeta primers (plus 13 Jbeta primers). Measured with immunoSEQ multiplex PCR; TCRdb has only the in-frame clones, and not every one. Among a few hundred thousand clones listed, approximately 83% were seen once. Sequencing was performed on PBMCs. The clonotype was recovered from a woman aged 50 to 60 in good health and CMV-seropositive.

Written as DNA, the CDR3 is TGTGCCAGCTGTGGAGTGGAGGGCTACACCTTC. Its protein is CASCGVEGYTF. This rearrangement joins TRBV28 to TRBJ1-2; D unresolved. The CDR3 runs 11 residues. Trimming took off 8 bases at V and 8 bases at J, with 12 bases between the two ends. Germline-derived CDR1 and CDR2 are MDHEN and SYDVKM.